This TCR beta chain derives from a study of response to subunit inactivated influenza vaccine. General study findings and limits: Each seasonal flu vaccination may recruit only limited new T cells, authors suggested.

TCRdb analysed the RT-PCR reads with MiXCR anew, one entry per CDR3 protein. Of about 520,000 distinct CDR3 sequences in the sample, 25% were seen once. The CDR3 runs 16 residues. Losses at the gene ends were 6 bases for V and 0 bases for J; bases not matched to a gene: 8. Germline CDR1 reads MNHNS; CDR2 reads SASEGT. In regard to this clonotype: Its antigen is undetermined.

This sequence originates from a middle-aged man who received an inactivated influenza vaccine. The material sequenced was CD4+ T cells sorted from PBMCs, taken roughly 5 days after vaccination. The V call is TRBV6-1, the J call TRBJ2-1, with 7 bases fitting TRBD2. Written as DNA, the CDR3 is TGTGCCAGCAGGGACTTGGGAGGGAGCTCCTACAATGAGCAGTTCTTC. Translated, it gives CASRDLGGSSYNEQFF.